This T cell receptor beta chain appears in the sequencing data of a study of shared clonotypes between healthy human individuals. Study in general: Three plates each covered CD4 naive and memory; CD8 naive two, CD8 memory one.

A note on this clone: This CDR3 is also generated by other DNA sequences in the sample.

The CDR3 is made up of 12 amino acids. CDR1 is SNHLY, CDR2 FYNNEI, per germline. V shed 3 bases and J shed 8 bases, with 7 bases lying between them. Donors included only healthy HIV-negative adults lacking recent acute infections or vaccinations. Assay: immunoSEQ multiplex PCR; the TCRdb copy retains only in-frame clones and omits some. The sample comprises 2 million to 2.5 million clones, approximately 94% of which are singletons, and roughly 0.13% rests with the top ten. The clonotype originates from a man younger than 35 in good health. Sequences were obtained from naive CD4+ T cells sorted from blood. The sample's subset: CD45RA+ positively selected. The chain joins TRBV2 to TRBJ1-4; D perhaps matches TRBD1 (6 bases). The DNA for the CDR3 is TGTGCCAGCAGTGAGCAGGGGGAAAAACTGTTTTTT. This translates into CASSEQGEKLFF.